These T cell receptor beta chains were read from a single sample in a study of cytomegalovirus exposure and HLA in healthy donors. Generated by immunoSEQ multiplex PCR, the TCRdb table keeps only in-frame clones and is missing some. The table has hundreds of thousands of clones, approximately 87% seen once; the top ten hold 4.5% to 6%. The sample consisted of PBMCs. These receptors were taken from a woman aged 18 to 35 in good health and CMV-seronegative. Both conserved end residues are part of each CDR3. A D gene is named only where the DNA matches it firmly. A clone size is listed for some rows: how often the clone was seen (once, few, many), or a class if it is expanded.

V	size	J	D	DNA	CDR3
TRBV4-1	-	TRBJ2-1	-	TGCGCCAGCAGCCAAGCTTTAAGAGGTGAGCAGTTCTTC	CASSQALRGEQFF
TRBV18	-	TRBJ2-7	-	TGTGCCAGCTCACCATTCGAGGGATTCCACGAGCAGTACTTC	CASSPFEGFHEQYF
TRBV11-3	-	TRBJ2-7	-	TGTGCCAGCAGCTTAGATGCCCGGGGTTGGAACGAGCAGTACTTC	CASSLDARGWNEQYF
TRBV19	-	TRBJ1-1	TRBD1	TGTGCCAGTAGCCAACAGGGGCGGTACACTGAAGCTTTCTTT	CASSQQGRYTEAFF
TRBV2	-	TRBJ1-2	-	TGTGCCAGCAAACCCGTCCGGCAGGGCTATTCAGGCTACACCTTC	CASKPVRQGYSGYTF
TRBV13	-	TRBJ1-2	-	TGTGCCAGCAGCCCCCTGACAGGCGCCTATGGCTACACCTTC	CASSPLTGAYGYTF
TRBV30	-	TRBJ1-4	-	TGTGCCTGGAGCCATTGGGGGGGTTCTAATGAAAAACTGTTTTTT	CAWSHWGGSNEKLFF
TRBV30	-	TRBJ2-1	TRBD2	TGTGCCTGGGCTGGACTAGCGGTAGCCAATGAGCAGTTCTTC	CAWAGLAVANEQFF
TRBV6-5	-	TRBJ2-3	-	TGTGCCAGCTCACCCGCGGCTATCGTGCGAAATACGCAGTATTTT	CASSPAAIVRNTQYF
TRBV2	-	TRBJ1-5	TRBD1	TGTGCCAGCAGGGGAGGGACAGTTAGCAATCAGCCCCAGCATTTT	CASRGGTVSNQPQHF
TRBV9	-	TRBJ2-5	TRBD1	TGTGCCAGCAGCGTATCCCAGGGGGTCCAAGAGACCCAGTACTTC	CASSVSQGVQETQYF
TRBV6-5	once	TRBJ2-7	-	TGTGCCAGCAGTTTCGCAGGGTCCACCTACGAGCAGTACTTC	CASSFAGSTYEQYF
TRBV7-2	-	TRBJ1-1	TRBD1	TGTGCCAGCAGTTGGACAGGGAAGTTCCCGAACACTGAAGCTTTCTTT	CASSWTGKFPNTEAFF
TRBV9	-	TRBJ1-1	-	TGTGCCAGCAGCGTAGATGGTAGCCTTCCAGCTTTCTTT	CASSVDGSLPAFF
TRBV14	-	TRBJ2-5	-	TGTGCCAGCAGCCAAGTCACTAGTGGTTTCCTAGAGACCCAGTACTTC	CASSQVTSGFLETQYF
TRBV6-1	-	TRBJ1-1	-	TGTGCCTATGGAAGAGTAGGGGGTGAAGCTTTCTTT	CAYGRVGGEAFF
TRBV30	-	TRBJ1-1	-	TGTGCCTGGACCTCGGGCGGTATGCACACTGAAGCTTTCTTT	CAWTSGGMHTEAFF
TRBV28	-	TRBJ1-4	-	TGTGCCAGCAGTTTACGACGGGAAAAACTGTTTTTT	CASSLRREKLFF
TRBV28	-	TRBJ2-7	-	TGTGCCAGCAGTCTAGTGAACGAGCAGTACTTC	CASSLVNEQYF
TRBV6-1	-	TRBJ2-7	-	TGTGCCAGCAGTGAATCAGGACCAGAGACCGAGCAGTACTTC	CASSESGPETEQYF
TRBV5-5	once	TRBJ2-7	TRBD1	TGTGCCAGCAGCTTCCGACAGGGGGCCTCCTACGAGCAGTACTTC	CASSFRQGASYEQYF
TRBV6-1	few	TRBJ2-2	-	TGTGCCAGCACTGGCGGCTATGAGGGGACCGGGGAGCTGTTTTTT	CASTGGYEGTGELFF
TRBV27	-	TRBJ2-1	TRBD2	TGTGCCAGCAGTTTTCCGGGACTAAACAATGAGCAGTTCTTC	CASSFPGLNNEQFF
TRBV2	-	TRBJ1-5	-	TGTGCCAGCAGTAAAATCCGGGCCCCAGCGCAGCCCCAGCATTTT	CASSKIRAPAQPQHF
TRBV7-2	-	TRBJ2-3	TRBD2	TGTGCCAGCAGCTTAAGACTAGCGGGGGCCACAGATACGCAGTATTTT	CASSLRLAGATDTQYF
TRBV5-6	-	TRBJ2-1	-	TGTGCCAGCAGCTTGGGTCAGGGGAATGAGCAGTTCTTC	CASSLGQGNEQFF
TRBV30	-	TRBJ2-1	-	TGTGCCTGGAGTGGCATCCTGGGAAGGCCCTACAATGAGCAGTTCTTC	CAWSGILGRPYNEQFF
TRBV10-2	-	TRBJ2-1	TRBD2	TGCGCCAGCAGTGACTACCTCGAGCGGGGGAGCAATGAGCAGTTCTTC	CASSDYLERGSNEQFF
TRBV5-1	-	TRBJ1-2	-	TGCGCCAGCAGCTTACTGGTCAGCTATGGCTACACCTTC	CASSLLVSYGYTF
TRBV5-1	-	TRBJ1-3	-	TGCGCCAGCAGCTTGGAGATGGGGTCAGGAAACACCATATATTTT	CASSLEMGSGNTIYF
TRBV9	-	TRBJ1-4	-	TGTGCCAGCAGCGTAGTGGCTGGGGATGAAAAACTGTTTTTT	CASSVVAGDEKLFF
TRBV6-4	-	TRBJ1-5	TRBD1	TGTGCCAGCTCGGAGAGACAGGGCCCTAATCAGCCCCAGCATTTT	CASSERQGPNQPQHF
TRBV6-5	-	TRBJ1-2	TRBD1	TGTGCCAGCAGTTACCCGGGACAGGGGAGCTATGGCTACACCTTC	CASSYPGQGSYGYTF
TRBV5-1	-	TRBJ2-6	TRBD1	TGCGCCAGCAGCTCGAGGGCGGGTCGGACAGGGGAGAGTGGGGCCAACGTCCTGACTTTC	CASSSRAGRTGESGANVLTF
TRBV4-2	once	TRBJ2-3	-	TGTGCCAGCAGCCAAGATGGGCAGTACACAGATACGCAGTATTTT	CASSQDGQYTDTQYF
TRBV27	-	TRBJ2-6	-	TGTGCCAGCAGTTTTCTGACAGGCCCCTCTGGGGCCAACGTCCTGACTTTC	CASSFLTGPSGANVLTF
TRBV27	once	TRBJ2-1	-	TGTGCCAGCAGTACCCGGACAGTTTCTAATGAGCAGTTCTTC	CASSTRTVSNEQFF
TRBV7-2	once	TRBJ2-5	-	TGTGCCAGCAGCTACCGGGCCGAAGAGACCCAGTACTTC	CASSYRAEETQYF
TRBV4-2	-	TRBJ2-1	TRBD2	TGTGCCAGCAGCCCTGAAACTAGCGGCCGAGACAATGAGCAGTTCTTC	CASSPETSGRDNEQFF
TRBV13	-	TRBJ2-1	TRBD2	TGTGCCAGCAGCACAACTAGCGGGGGAAGGAGGAATGAGCAGTTCTTC	CASSTTSGGRRNEQFF